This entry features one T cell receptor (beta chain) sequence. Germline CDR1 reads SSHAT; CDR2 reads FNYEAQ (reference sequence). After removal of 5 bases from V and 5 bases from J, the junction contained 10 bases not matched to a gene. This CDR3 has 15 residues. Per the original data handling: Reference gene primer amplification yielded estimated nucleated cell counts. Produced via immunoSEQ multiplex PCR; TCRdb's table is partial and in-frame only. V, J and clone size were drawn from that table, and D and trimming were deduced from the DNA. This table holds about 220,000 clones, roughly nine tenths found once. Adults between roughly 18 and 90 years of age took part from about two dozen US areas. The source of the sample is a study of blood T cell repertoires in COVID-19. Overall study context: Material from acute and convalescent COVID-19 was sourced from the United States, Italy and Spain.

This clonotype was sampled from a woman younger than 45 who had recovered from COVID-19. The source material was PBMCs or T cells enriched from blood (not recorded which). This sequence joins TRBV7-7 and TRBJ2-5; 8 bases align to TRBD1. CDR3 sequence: CASSTQTGVFETQYF. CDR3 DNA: TGTGCCAGCAGCACTCAGACAGGGGTATTCGAGACCCAGTACTTC.